This T cell receptor beta chain is from a study of blood T cells in healthy people across ages. For the study at large: Through template switching, about one barcoded beta molecule was captured per two T cells, as measured in model experiments.

A second PCR of about 7 to 12 cycles used a sample-barcoded 5' primer and a J-beta primer mix. TCRdb recomputed calls from the 5' RACE reads with MiXCR, one row per CDR3 protein. The sample includes 700,000 to 800,000 distinct CDR3 sequences, approximately 43% of them seen just once. This clonotype has a count of ten or more. The authors drew around 11 milliliters of peripheral blood from each donor. Germline CDR1 is SGHRS and CDR2 is YFSETQ. V was cut by 0 bases and J by 7 bases, with 8 bases left in between. CDR3 size: 13 residues. The receptor comes from a woman aged 55 to 70 in good health. The chain carries TRBV5-1 and TRBJ2-1, with a tentative D call TRBD2 (5 bases). The sample comprised blood. The CDR3 reads CASSLGPGNEQFF. In DNA, the CDR3 is TGCGCCAGCAGCTTGGGACCGGGGAATGAGCAGTTCTTC.